The present T cell receptor beta chain was sequenced within a study of shared clonotypes between healthy human individuals. In the naive CD8 group, cells lacked CD45RO and were positively selected for CCR7, so terminally differentiated effector memory CD45RA+ cells were left out. General study results and limits: It was observed that roughly 5.4% of naive CD4 clonotypes were shared across several donors. Memory subsets had estimated richness that was generally smaller than that of naive subsets.

In replicate PCRs of sorted subsets, roughly 210 ng DNA, about 30,000 T cell genomes, was used. As processed by the authors: Junction-only immunoSEQ data arrived without quality scores, meaning filtering differed. The table came from immunoSEQ multiplex PCR; TCRdb's copy has only in-frame clones and leaves some out. Clone size and V and J calls were adopted from that table, with D and trimming inferred from the DNA. The sample includes around 2.1 million clones, about 93% of them seen just once. The CDR3 is made up of 12 amino acids. From germline, CDR1 is WNHNN and CDR2 SYGVQD (reference sequence). Trimming pared 4 bases from V and 5 bases from J, leaving 9 bases between. About this clone itself: Antigen unknown.

The rearrangement uses TRBV10-1 and TRBJ2-7, with D perhaps being TRBD1 or TRBD2 (5 bases each). What was sequenced was naive CD8+ T cells from PBMCs. This receptor was taken from a man between 18 and 35 years old in good health. Some clones in this sample may be carry-over from other donors' samples. CDR3 residues: CASSGGPNEQYF. CDR3 in DNA: TGCGCCAGCAGTGGGGGACCGAACGAGCAGTACTTC.